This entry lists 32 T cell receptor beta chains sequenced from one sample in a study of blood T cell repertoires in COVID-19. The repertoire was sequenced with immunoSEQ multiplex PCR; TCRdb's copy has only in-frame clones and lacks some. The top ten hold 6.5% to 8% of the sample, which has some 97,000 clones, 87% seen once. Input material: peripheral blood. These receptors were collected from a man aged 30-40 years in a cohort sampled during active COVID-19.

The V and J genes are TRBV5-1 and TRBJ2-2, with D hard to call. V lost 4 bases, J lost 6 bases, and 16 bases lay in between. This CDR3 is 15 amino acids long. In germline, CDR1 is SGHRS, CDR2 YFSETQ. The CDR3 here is CASSPLAATAGELFF. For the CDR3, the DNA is TGCGCCAGCAGCCCCTTGGCGGCGACGGCCGGGGAGCTGTTTTTT.

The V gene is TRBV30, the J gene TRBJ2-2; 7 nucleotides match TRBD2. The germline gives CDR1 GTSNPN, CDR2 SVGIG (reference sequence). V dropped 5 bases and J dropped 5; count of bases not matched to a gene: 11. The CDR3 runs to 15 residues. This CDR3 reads CAWGSQGGVTGELFF. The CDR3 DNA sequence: TGTGCCTGGGGGAGTCAGGGAGGGGTTACCGGGGAGCTGTTTTTT. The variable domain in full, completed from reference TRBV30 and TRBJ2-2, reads SQTIHQWPATLVQPVGSPLSLECTVEGTSNPNLYWYRQAAGRGLQLLFYSVGIGQISSEVPQNLSASRPQDRQFILSSKKLLLSDSGFYLCAWGSQGGVTGELFFGEGSRLTVL.

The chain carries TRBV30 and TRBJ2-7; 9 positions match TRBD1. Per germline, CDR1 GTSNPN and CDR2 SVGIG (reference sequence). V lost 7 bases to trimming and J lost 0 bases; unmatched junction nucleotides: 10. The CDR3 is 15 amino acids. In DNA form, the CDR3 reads TGTGCCTACACCCCGACAGGGGGGAGCTCCTACGAGCAGTACTTC. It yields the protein CAYTPTGGSSYEQYF. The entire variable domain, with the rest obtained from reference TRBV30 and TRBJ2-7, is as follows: SQTIHQWPATLVQPVGSPLSLECTVEGTSNPNLYWYRQAAGRGLQLLFYSVGIGQISSEVPQNLSASRPQDRQFILSSKKLLLSDSGFYLCAYTPTGGSSYEQYFGPGTRLTVT.

The CDR3 reads CASSYSTGDRQPQHF. As DNA, the CDR3 is TGTGCCAGCAGTTACTCGACCGGAGACCGTCAGCCCCAGCATTTT. V and J are TRBV6-6 and TRBJ1-5, with D unclear. V dropped 0 bases and J dropped 6 bases, with 12 bases sitting between them. Per the germline V gene, CDR1 is MNHNY and CDR2 is SVGAGI (reference sequence). CDR3 length: 15 amino acids.

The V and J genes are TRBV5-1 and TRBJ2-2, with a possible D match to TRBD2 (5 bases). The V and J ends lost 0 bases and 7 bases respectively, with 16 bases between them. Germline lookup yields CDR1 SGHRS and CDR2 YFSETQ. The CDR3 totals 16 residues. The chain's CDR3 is CASSLEPGRGVGELFF. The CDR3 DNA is TGCGCCAGCAGCTTGGAGCCGGGAAGAGGAGTCGGGGAGCTGTTTTTT. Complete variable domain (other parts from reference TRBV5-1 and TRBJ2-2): KAGVTQTPRYLIKTRGQQVTLSCSPISGHRSVSWYQQTPGQGLQFLFEYFSETQRNKGNFPGRFSGRQFSNSRSEMNVSTLELGDSALYLCASSLEPGRGVGELFFGEGSRLTVL.

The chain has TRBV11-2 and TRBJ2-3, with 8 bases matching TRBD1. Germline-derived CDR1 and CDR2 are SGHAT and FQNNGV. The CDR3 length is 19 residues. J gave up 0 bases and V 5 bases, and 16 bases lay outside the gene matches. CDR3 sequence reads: CASSTGTGVRVASTDTQYF. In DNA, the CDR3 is TGTGCCAGCAGCACCGGGACAGGAGTTCGCGTAGCTAGCACAGATACGCAGTATTTT. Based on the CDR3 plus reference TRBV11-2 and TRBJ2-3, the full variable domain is EAGVAQSPRYKIIEKRQSVAFWCNPISGHATLYWYQQILGQGPKLLIQFQNNGVVDDSQLPKDRFSAERLKGVDSTLKIQPAKLEDSAVYLCASSTGTGVRVASTDTQYFGPGTRLTVL.

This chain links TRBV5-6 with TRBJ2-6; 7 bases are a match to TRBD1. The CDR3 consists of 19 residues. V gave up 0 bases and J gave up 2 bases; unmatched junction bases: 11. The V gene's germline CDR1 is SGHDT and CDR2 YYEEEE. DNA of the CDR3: TGTGCCAGCAGCTTGGACATAGGTGACAGGGTGGCTGGGGCCAACGTCCTGACTTTC. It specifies CASSLDIGDRVAGANVLTF. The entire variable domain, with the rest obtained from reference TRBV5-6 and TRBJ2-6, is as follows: DAGVTQSPTHLIKTRGQQVTLRCSPKSGHDTVSWYQQALGQGPQFIFQYYEEEERQRGNFPDRFSGHQFPNYSSELNVNALLLGDSALYLCASSLDIGDRVAGANVLTFGAGSRLTVL.

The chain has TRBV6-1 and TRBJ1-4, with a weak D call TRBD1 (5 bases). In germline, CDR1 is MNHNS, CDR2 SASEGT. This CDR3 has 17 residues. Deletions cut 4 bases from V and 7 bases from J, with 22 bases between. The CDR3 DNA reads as TGTGCCAGCAGTGTGGGACCGCCCAGCACGGGGGTTGAAAAACTGTTTTTT. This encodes CASSVGPPSTGVEKLFF.

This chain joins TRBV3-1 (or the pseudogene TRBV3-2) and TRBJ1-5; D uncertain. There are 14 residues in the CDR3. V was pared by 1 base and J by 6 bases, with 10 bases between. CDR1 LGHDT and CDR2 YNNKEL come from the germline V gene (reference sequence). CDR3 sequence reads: CASSQGTLGQPQHF. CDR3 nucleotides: TGTGCCAGCAGCCAAGGTACTCTTGGTCAGCCCCAGCATTTT.

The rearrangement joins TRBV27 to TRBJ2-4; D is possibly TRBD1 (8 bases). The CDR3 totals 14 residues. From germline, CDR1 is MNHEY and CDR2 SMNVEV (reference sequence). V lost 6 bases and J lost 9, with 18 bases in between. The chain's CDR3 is CASSPAGQVGIQYF. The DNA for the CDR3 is TGTGCCAGCAGCCCAGCGGGACAGGTTGGCATTCAGTACTTC.

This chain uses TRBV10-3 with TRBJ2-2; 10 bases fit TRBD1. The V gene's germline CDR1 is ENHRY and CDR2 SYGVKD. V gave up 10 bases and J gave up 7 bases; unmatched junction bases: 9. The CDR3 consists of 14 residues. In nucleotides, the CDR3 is TGTGCCACCGAACCGGGACAGGGGATCGGGGAGCTGTTTTTT. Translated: CATEPGQGIGELFF.

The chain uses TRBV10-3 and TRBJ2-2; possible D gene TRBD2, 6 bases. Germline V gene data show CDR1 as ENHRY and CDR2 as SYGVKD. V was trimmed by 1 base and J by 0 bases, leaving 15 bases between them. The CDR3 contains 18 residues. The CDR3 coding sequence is TGTGCCATCAGTGAGTGGCACGGGACTGACTCGAACACCGGGGAGCTGTTTTTT. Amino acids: CAISEWHGTDSNTGELFF.

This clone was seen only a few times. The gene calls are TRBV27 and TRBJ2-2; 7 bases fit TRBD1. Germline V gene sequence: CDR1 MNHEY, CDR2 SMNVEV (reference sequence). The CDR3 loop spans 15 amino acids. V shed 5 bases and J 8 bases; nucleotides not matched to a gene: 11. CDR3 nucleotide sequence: TGTGCCAGCAGTCCGAGGGGACAGCCTGGTGGGGAGCTGTTTTTT. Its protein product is CASSPRGQPGGELFF.

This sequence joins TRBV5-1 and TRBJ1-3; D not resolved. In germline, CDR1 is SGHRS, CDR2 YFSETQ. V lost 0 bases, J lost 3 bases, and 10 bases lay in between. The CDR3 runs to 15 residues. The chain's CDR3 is CASSLGETFGNTIYF. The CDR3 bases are TGCGCCAGCAGCTTGGGCGAGACATTTGGAAACACCATATATTTT. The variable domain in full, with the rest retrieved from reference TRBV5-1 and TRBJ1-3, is KAGVTQTPRYLIKTRGQQVTLSCSPISGHRSVSWYQQTPGQGLQFLFEYFSETQRNKGNFPGRFSGRQFSNSRSEMNVSTLELGDSALYLCASSLGETFGNTIYFGEGSWLTVV.

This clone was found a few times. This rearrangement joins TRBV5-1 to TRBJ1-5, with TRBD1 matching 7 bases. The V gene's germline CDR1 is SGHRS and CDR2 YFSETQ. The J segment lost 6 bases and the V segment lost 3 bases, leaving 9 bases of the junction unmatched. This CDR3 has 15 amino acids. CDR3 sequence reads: CASSWGTARGQPQHF. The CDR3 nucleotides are TGCGCCAGCAGCTGGGGGACAGCGCGCGGTCAGCCCCAGCATTTT.

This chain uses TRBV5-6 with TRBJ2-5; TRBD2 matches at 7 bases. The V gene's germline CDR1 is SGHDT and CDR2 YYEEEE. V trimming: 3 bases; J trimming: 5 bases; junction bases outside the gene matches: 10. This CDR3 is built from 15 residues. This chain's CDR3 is CASSSYGLVGETQYF. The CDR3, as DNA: TGTGCCAGCAGCTCCTACGGACTAGTCGGCGAGACCCAGTACTTC.

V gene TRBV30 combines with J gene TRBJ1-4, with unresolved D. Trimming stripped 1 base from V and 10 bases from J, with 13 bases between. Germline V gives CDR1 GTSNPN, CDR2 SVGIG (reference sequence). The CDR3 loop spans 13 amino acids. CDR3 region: CAWSGGGWGKLFF. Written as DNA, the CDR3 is TGTGCCTGGAGTGGAGGAGGATGGGGAAAACTGTTTTTT.

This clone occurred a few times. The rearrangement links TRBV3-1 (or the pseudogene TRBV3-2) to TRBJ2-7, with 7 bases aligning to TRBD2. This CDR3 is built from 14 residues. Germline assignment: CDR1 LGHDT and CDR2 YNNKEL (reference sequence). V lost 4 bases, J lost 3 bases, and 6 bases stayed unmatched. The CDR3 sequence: CASSPAGTVYEQYF. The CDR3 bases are TGTGCCAGCAGCCCAGCGGGGACCGTCTACGAGCAGTACTTC.

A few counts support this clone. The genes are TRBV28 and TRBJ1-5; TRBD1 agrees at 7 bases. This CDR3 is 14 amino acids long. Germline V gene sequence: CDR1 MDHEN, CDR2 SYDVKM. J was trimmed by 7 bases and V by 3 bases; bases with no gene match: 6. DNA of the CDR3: TGTGCCAGCAGTTTCGACAGGGTAGGACAGCCCCAGCATTTT. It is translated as CASSFDRVGQPQHF.

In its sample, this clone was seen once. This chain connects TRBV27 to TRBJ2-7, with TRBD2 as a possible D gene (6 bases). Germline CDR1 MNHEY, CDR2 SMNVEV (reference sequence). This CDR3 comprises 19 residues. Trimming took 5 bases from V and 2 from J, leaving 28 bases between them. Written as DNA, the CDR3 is TGTGCCAGCAGTCCTAGGGTCGTGGCGGGGCTACCCCTAACCTACGAGCAGTACTTC. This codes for CASSPRVVAGLPLTYEQYF.

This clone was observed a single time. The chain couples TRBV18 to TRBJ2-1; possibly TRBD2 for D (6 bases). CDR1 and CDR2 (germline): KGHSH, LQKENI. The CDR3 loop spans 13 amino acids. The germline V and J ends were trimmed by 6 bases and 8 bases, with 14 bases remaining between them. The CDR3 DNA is TGTGCCAGCTCCCCGACTAGTATGTATGAGCAGTTCTTC. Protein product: CASSPTSMYEQFF.

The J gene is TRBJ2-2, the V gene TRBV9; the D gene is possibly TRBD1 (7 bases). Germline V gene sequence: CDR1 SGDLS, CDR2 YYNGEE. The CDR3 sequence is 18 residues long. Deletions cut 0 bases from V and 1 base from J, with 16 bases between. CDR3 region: CASSVDWRGQLNTGELFF. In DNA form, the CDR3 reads TGTGCCAGCAGCGTAGATTGGAGGGGGCAGCTGAACACCGGGGAGCTGTTTTTT.

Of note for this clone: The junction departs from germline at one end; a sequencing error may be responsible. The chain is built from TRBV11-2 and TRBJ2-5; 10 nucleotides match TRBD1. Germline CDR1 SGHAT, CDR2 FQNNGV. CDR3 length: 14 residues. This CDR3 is CASSLVGTGESQYF. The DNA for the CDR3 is TGTGCCAGCAGCTTAGTGGGGACAGGGGAGAGCCAGTACTTC.

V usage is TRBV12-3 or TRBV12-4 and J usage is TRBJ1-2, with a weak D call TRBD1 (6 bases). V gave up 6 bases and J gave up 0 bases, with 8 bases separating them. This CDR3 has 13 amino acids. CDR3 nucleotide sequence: TGTGCCAGCAGACAGGGACCTAACTATGGCTACACCTTC. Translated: CASRQGPNYGYTF.

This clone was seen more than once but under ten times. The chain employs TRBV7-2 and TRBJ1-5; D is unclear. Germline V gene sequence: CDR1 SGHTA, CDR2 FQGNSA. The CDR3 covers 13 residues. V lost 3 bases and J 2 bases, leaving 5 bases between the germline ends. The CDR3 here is CASSFGGNQPQHF. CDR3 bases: TGTGCCAGCAGCTTCGGAGGCAATCAGCCCCAGCATTTT.

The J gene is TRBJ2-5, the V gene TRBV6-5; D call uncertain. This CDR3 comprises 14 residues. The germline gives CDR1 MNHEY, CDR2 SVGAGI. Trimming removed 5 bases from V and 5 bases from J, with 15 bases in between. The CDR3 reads CASSPEEATETQYF. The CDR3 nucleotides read TGTGCCAGCAGTCCCGAGGAAGCGACGGAGACCCAGTACTTC.

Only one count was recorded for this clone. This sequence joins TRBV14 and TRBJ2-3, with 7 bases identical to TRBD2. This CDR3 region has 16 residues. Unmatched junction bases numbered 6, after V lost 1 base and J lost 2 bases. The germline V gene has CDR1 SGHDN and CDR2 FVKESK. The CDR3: CASSQAAGVITDTQYF. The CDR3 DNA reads TGTGCCAGCAGCCAAGCGGCGGGGGTGATCACAGATACGCAGTATTTT.

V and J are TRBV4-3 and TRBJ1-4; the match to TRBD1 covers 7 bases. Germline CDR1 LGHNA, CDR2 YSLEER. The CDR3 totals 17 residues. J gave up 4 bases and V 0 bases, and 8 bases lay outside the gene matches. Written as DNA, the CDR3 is TGCGCCAGCAGCCAAGACCCACCGGACAGGAGTAATGAAAAACTGTTTTTT. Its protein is CASSQDPPDRSNEKLFF.

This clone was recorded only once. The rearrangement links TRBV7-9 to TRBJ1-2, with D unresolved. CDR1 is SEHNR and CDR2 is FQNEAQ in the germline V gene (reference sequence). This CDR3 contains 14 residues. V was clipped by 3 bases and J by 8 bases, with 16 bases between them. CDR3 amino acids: CASSLGDTGGGYTF. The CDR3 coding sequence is TGTGCCAGCAGCTTGGGAGACACCGGAGGAGGCTACACCTTC. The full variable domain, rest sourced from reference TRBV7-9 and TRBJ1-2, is DTGVSQNPRHKITKRGQNVTFRCDPISEHNRLYWYRQTLGQGPEFLTYFQNEAQLEKSRLLSDRFSAERPKGSFSTLEIQRTEQGDSAMYLCASSLGDTGGGYTFGSGTRLTVV.

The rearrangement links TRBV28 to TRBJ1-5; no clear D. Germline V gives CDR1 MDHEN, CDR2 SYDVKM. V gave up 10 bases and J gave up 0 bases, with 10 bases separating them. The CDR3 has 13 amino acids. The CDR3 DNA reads TGTGCCACCGAGAGGGATAGCAATCAGCCCCAGCATTTT. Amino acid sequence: CATERDSNQPQHF. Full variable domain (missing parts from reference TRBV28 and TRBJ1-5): DVKVTQSSRYLVKRTGEKVFLECVQDMDHENMFWYRQDPGLGLRLIYFSYDVKMKEKGDIPEGYSVSREKKERFSLILESASTNQTSMYLCATERDSNQPQHFGDGTRLSIL.

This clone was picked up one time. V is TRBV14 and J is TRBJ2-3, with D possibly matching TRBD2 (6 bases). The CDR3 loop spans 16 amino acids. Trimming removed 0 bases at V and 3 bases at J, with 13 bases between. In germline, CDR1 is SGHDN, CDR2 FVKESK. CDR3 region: CASSQDMRGSTDTQYF. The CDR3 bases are TGTGCCAGCAGCCAAGATATGCGGGGATCTACAGATACGCAGTATTTT.

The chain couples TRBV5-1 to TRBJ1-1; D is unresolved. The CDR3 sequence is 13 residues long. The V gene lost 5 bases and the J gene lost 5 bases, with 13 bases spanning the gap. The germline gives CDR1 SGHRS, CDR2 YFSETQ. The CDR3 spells CASRTTPGTEAFF. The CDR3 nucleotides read TGCGCCAGCAGAACGACCCCGGGGACTGAAGCTTTCTTT.